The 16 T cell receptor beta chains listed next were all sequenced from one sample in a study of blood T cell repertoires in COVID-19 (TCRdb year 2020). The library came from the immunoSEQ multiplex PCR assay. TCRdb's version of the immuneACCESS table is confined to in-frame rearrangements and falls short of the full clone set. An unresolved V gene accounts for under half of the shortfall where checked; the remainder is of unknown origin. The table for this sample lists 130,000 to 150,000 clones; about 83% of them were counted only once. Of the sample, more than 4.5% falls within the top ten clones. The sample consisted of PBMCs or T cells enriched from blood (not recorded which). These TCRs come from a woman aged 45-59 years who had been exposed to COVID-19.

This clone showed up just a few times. In nucleotides, the CDR3 is TGTGCCAGTAGTATAGATCATGGTGGGACAGGAGAAAAACTGTTTTTT. Protein sequence: CASSIDHGGTGEKLFF. The gene calls are TRBV19 and TRBJ1-4, with 8 bases fitting TRBD1. This CDR3 has 16 amino acids. V gave up 0 bases and J gave up 8 bases; unmatched junction bases: 8. The germline CDR1 and CDR2 sequences are LNHDA and SQIVND (reference sequence).

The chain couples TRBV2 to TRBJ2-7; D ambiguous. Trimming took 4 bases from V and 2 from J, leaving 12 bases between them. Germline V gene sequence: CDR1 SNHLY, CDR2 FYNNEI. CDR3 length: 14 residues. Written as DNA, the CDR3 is TGTGCCAGCAGTGGGGTTAACAGAGCCTACGAGCAGTACTTC. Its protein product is CASSGVNRAYEQYF.

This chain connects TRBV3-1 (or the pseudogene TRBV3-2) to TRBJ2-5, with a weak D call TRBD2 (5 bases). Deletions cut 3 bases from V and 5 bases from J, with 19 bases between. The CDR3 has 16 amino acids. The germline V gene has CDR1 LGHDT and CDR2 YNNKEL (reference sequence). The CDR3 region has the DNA TGTGCCAGCAGCCATCAAAACGAGGCCCCGGGGGAGACCCAGTACTTC. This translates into CASSHQNEAPGETQYF.

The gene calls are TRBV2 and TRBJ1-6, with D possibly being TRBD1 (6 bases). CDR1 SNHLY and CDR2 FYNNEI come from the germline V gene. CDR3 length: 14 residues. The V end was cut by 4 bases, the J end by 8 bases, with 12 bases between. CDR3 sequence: CASSVSGEDSPLHF. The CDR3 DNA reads TGTGCCAGCAGTGTTTCAGGGGAAGATTCACCCCTCCACTTT. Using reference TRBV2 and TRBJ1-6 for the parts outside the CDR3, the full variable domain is EPEVTQTPSHQVTQMGQEVILRCVPISNHLYFYWYRQILGQKVEFLVSFYNNEISEKSEIFDDQFSVERPDGSNFTLKIRSTKLEDSAMYFCASSVSGEDSPLHFGNGTRLTVT.

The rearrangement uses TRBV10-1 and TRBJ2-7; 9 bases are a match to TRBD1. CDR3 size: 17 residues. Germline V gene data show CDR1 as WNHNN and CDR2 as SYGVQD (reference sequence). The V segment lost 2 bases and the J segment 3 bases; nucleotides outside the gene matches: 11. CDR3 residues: CASSERVFGTGIYEQYF. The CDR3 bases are TGCGCCAGCAGTGAGCGGGTATTCGGGACAGGGATCTACGAGCAGTACTTC.

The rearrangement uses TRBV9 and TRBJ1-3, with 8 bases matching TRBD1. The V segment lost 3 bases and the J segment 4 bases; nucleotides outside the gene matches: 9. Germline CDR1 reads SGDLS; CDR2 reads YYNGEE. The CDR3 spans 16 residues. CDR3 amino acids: CASSAQPRGLGNTIYF. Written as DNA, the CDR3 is TGTGCCAGCAGCGCCCAACCCAGGGGGCTCGGAAACACCATATATTTT. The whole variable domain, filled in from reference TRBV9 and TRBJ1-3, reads DSGVTQTPKHLITATGQRVTLRCSPRSGDLSVYWYQQSLDQGLQFLIQYYNGEERAKGNILERFSAQQFPDLHSELNLSSLELGDSALYFCASSAQPRGLGNTIYFGEGSWLTVV.

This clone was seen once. The CDR3 DNA reads as TGCGCCAGCAGCCAAGTTGTGGGTGCGACGGGGTATATTGGAGGGGAGCTGTTTTTT. Translated: CASSQVVGATGYIGGELFF. V and J are TRBV4-3 and TRBJ2-2; possibly TRBD2 for D (5 bases). Germline CDR1 LGHNA, CDR2 YSLEER. Trimming removed 1 base from V and 8 bases from J, with 26 bases in between. This CDR3 is 19 amino acids long.

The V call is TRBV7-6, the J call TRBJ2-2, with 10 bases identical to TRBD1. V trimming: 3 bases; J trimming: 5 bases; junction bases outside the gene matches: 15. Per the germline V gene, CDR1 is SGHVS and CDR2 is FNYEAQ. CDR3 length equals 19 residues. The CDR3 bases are TGTGCCAGCAGCTTGAGGTTTGAATCGGGACAGGGGCGAACCGGGGAGCTGTTTTTT. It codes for CASSLRFESGQGRTGELFF.

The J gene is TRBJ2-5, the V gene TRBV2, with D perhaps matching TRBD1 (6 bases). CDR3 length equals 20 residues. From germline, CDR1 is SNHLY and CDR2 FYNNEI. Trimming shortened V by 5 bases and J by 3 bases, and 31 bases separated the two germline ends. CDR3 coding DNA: TGTGCCAGCAGTAAGGACAGTCATACCTCGAGGGTATTGGGAAAAGAGACCCAGTACTTC. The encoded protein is CASSKDSHTSRVLGKETQYF.

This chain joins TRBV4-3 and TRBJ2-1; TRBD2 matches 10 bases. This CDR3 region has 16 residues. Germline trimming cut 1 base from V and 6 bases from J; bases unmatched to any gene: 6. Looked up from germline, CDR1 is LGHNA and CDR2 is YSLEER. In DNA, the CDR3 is TGCGCCAGCAGCCAAGTGGCACCTAGCGGGAGCAATGAGCAGTTCTTC. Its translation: CASSQVAPSGSNEQFF.

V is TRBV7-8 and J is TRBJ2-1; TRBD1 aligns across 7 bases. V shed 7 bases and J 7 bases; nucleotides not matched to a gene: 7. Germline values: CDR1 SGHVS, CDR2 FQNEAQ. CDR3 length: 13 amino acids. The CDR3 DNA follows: TGTGCCAGCATCCCGACAGGGTGGAATGAGCAGTTCTTC. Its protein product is CASIPTGWNEQFF.

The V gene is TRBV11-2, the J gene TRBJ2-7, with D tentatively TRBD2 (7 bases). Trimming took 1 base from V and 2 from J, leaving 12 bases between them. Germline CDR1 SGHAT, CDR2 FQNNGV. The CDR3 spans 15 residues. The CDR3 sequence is CASSLAGGITYEQYF. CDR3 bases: TGTGCCAGCAGCTTAGCGGGGGGCATAACCTACGAGCAGTACTTC. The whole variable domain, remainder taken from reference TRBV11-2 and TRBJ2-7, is EAGVAQSPRYKIIEKRQSVAFWCNPISGHATLYWYQQILGQGPKLLIQFQNNGVVDDSQLPKDRFSAERLKGVDSTLKIQPAKLEDSAVYLCASSLAGGITYEQYFGPGTRLTVT.

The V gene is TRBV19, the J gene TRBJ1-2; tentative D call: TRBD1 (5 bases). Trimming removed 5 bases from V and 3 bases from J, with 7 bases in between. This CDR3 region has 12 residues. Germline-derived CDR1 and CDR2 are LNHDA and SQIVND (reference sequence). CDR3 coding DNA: TGTGCCAGTAGTCAGGGTGACTATGGCTACACCTTC. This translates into CASSQGDYGYTF.

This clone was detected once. In DNA form, the CDR3 reads TGCGCCAGCAGCTTGGGTTCCGGGACAGGGGACTACGAGCAGTACTTC. Translated: CASSLGSGTGDYEQYF. J is TRBJ2-7 and V is TRBV5-1; TRBD1 matches 10 bases. The trim removed 0 bases at V and 3 bases at J, leaving 6 bases unmatched. The germline V gene encodes CDR1 SGHRS and CDR2 YFSETQ. The CDR3 has 16 amino acids.

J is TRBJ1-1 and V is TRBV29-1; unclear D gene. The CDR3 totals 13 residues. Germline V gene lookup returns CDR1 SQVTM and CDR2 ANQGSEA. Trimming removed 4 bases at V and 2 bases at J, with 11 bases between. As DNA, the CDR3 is TGCAGCGTTGCAGAGGGCCTAAACACTGAAGCTTTCTTT. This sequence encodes CSVAEGLNTEAFF.

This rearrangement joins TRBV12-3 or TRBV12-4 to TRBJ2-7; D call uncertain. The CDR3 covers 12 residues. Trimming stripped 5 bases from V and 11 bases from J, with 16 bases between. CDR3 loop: CASSLPPRQEYF. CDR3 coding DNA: TGTGCCAGCAGTCTCCCCCCCCGCCAGGAGTACTTC.